What follows are 3 T cell receptor beta chains derived from one specimen sequenced in a study of T cells in Graves' hyperthyroidism and ophthalmopathy. Amplified TCR beta CDR3 regions derived from RNA transcripts. When the TCR CDR3 underwent first-round RT-PCR, the HTBI primer set was used. TCRdb independently ran MiXCR on the multiplex PCR reads; one entry per CDR3 protein. Of about 640,000 distinct CDR3 sequences listed, about 14% are singletons. The sequenced sample consisted of blood. Source of these receptors: a woman in her forties or fifties with Graves' ophthalmopathy.

The V call is TRBV9, the J call TRBJ1-4; no clear D. Looked up from germline, CDR1 is SGDLS and CDR2 is YYNGEE. Trimming stripped 4 bases from V and 6 bases from J, with 10 bases between. The CDR3 has 13 amino acids. The CDR3 reads CASSSGSDEKLFF. DNA of the CDR3: TGTGCCAGCAGCTCGGGGAGTGATGAAAAACTGTTTTTT.

This clonotype was picked up many times. This chain connects TRBV28 to TRBJ2-5; the match to TRBD1 covers 9 bases. The CDR3 loop spans 15 amino acids. The germline CDR1 and CDR2 sequences are MDHEN and SYDVKM. The V segment lost 6 bases and the J segment 4 bases; nucleotides outside the gene matches: 9. CDR3 protein: CASSRDRAGRETQYF. DNA for the CDR3: TGTGCCAGCAGCAGGGACAGGGCGGGCCGAGAGACCCAGTACTTC.

This clonotype has ten or more counts. The chain combines TRBV7-9 with TRBJ1-1; 7 bases are shared with TRBD1. The CDR3 spans 14 residues. CDR1 and CDR2 from the germline V gene are SEHNR and FQNEAQ (reference sequence). The junction had 5 bases not matched to a gene; V was cut back by 7 bases and J by 0 bases. For the CDR3, the DNA is TGTGCCAGCACCATGGGACAGTTGAACACTGAAGCTTTCTTT. This sequence encodes CASTMGQLNTEAFF.